This T cell receptor (beta chain) appears in the sequencing data of a study of control samples from healthy donors and cancer patients. CDR1 and CDR2 from the germline V gene are MNHEY and SVGEGT. Deletions cut 1 base from V and 1 base from J, with 6 bases between. The CDR3 is made up of 14 amino acids. This clone was detected only a few times. Data came from immunoSEQ multiplex PCR; TCRdb stores just in-frame clones and leaves some out. This sample has tens of thousands of clones, with roughly 83% found just once. Sequencing was done on a sample of PBMCs. The gene calls are TRBV6-2 or TRBV6-3 and TRBJ2-3, with D possibly being TRBD1 (5 bases). The clonotype originates from a man in his 70s with lung cancer. As DNA, the CDR3 is TGTGCCAGCAGTTACTTAGGGGGCACAGATACGCAGTATTTT. As protein: CASSYLGGTDTQYF.